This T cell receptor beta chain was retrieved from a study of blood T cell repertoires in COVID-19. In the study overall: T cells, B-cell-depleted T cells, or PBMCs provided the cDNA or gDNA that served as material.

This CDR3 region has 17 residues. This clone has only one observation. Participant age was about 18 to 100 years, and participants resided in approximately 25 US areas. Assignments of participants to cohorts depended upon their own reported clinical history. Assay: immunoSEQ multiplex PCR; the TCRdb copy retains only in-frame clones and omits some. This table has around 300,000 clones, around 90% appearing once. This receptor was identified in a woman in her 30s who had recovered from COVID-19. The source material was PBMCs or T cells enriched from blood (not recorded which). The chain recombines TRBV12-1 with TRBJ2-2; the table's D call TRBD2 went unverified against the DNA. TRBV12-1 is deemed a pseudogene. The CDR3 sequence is CASSGRGVGGNTGELFF. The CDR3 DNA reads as TGTGCCAGCAGCGGACGGGGGGTAGGGGGTAACACCGGGGAGCTGTTTTTT.